Listed below are T cell receptor beta chains from one sample, sequenced in a study of T cell changes during pregnancy in multiple sclerosis. Some clones are missing from TCRdb's copy, which holds only in-frame ones; the method was immunoSEQ multiplex PCR. The table has tens of thousands of clones, about nine tenths seen once. The source material was peripheral blood, sampled after pregnancy. All receptors come from a female donor with multiple sclerosis, enrolled in a pregnancy study. Both conserved end residues are part of each CDR3. The D gene is left open where the match is weak. Not all rows give a size; the values are once, few, many and, for expanded clones, a class.

TRBV15	TRBJ2-2	.	.	TGTGCCACCAGCGCTGACAGATACACCGGGGAGCTGTTTTTT	CATSADRYTGELFF
TRBV7-2	TRBJ1-4	TRBD1	once	TGTGCCAGCAGCCCCATAACAGGGGTCTCGAAAAAACTGTTTTTT	CASSPITGVSKKLFF
TRBV6-1	TRBJ1-1	TRBD1	once	TGTGCCAGCAGCCTCGGGGACAGGGCATTTGAAGCTTTCTTT	CASSLGDRAFEAFF
TRBV7-2	TRBJ1-2	.	.	TGTGCCAGCAGCTCCCTAGTTGGGGCCACAGGGAGAAACTATGGCTACACCTTC	CASSSLVGATGRNYGYTF
TRBV28	TRBJ1-2	TRBD1	.	TGTGCCAGCAGCCCGGGACAGGTCCACTATGGCTACACCTTC	CASSPGQVHYGYTF
TRBV9	TRBJ2-7	.	.	TGTGCCAGCAGCGTGGGGGGTTCCTCCTACGAGCAGTACTTC	CASSVGGSSYEQYF
TRBV5-4	TRBJ2-7	.	.	TGTGCCAGCGGGAGGGGGGGGCCCGCCTCCGAGCAGTACTTC	CASGRGGPASEQYF
TRBV27	TRBJ2-7	.	.	TGTGCCAGCAGCCCCGGGCCAGGTAGAGAGGGCGAGCAGTACTTC	CASSPGPGREGEQYF
TRBV4-1	TRBJ1-1	TRBD1	.	TGCGCCAGCAGCCAACCGACAGGGTTCTGGGCTGAAGCTTTCTTT	CASSQPTGFWAEAFF
TRBV10-3	TRBJ1-5	.	once	TGTGCCATCGGGGCAGCCAATCAGCCCCAGCATTTT	CAIGAANQPQHF
TRBV18	TRBJ1-4	.	few	TGTGCCAGCTCACCGTCCAGGGAGGGGGGAAAACTGTTTTTT	CASSPSREGGKLFF
TRBV1	TRBJ2-3	.	.	TGCACCAGCCCCTCCGCTAGCGGGGGGATAGATACGCAGTATTTT	CTSPSASGGIDTQYF
TRBV2	TRBJ2-3	.	.	TGTGCCAGCAGAGAACAGCGGGTGATGGGCACAGATACGCAGTATTTT	CASREQRVMGTDTQYF
TRBV2	TRBJ2-1	.	.	TGTGCCAGCAGTGGAGGAACGGATGAGCAGTTCTTC	CASSGGTDEQFF
TRBV20-1	TRBJ1-1	.	.	TGCAGCACCAGTGAGAACACTGAAGCTTTCTTT	CSTSENTEAFF
TRBV2	TRBJ2-7	.	.	TGTGCCAGCAGTGAAGGGATGGGGGCAGGGCGTGCCTCCTACGAGCAGTACTTC	CASSEGMGAGRASYEQYF
TRBV30	TRBJ2-1	.	.	TGTGCCTGGAGTGGTGGGGCAAACAATGAGCAGTTCTTC	CAWSGGANNEQFF
TRBV19	TRBJ1-6	.	.	TGTGCCAGTCGGGGGGGTGTAAATTCACCCCTCCACTTT	CASRGGVNSPLHF
TRBV5-6	TRBJ1-4	.	.	TGTGCCAGCAGTGTACTACAGGGCATTAATGAAAAACTGTTTTTT	CASSVLQGINEKLFF
TRBV27	TRBJ2-3	TRBD1	once	TGTGCCAGCAGTCGACAGGGGTGGACAGATACGCAGTATTTT	CASSRQGWTDTQYF
TRBV5-5	TRBJ1-1	.	.	TGTGCCAGCAGCTTGGGTACAGGGTCTGAAGCTTTCTTT	CASSLGTGSEAFF
TRBV10-3	TRBJ1-2	TRBD1	.	TGTGCCATCAGCGGGACAGGGAGAAACTATGGCTACACCTTC	CAISGTGRNYGYTF
TRBV29-1	TRBJ2-7	.	.	TGCAGCGTTGGAGCCGGGGAGGATGACGAGCAGTACTTC	CSVGAGEDDEQYF
TRBV7-9	TRBJ1-2	.	.	TGTGCCAGCAGCCACGCAATCAGCAGGGGCTACACCTTC	CASSHAISRGYTF
TRBV29-1	TRBJ2-1	.	.	TGCAGCGTTCTCGGAGGGACAGAAGACAATGAGCAGTTCTTC	CSVLGGTEDNEQFF
TRBV9	TRBJ2-1	TRBD2	.	TGTGCCAGCAGCGTAGCTATGGCGGGGGGGCAGAATGAGCAGTTCTTC	CASSVAMAGGQNEQFF
TRBV20-1	TRBJ1-2	TRBD1	.	TGCAGTGCTACCTACAGGGGCGGCTACACCTTC	CSATYRGGYTF
TRBV12-1	TRBJ2-7	.	few	TGTGCCAGCAGCTTAACCGACAGGGGGCCCCTCGAGCAGTACTTC	CASSLTDRGPLEQYF
TRBV9	TRBJ2-7	.	.	TGTGCCAGCAGCGGACGCCGGGACACGAATAGCTACGAGCAGTACTTC	CASSGRRDTNSYEQYF
TRBV6-1	TRBJ2-2	TRBD1	.	TGTGCCAGCAGTCAAGGACAGGGGGCGGCCGGGGAGCTGTTTTTT	CASSQGQGAAGELFF
TRBV5-1	TRBJ1-4	.	.	TGCGCCAGCAGCAAGAGGCAGGGGCCCGCAACTAATGAAAAACTGTTTTTT	CASSKRQGPATNEKLFF
TRBV19	TRBJ1-2	TRBD1	.	TGTGCCAGTGCCGACAGGGGGGTTAACTATGGCTACACCTTC	CASADRGVNYGYTF
TRBV30	TRBJ2-5	.	.	TGTGCCTGGAGTGTAATAGCGGCAGAGACCCAGTACTTC	CAWSVIAAETQYF
TRBV5-1	TRBJ2-7	TRBD1	.	TGCGCCAGCAGCATACAGGGACAGCCCTACGAGCAGTACTTC	CASSIQGQPYEQYF
TRBV5-1	TRBJ2-5	TRBD2	.	TGCGCCAGCACCCTAGCGGGGCTGGGAGAGACCCAGTACTTC	CASTLAGLGETQYF
TRBV4-3	TRBJ1-2	.	.	TGCGCCAGCAGCCCAGAGGCGGGGGGACCCTATGGCTACACCTTC	CASSPEAGGPYGYTF
TRBV5-1	TRBJ2-5	.	.	TGCGCCAGCAGCTTGTTCGGTCATGAGACCCAGTACTTC	CASSLFGHETQYF
TRBV6-1	TRBJ2-6	.	.	TGTGCCAGCAGTTCAGGGGACGGGGCCAACGTCCTGACTTTC	CASSSGDGANVLTF
TRBV5-5	TRBJ2-3	.	.	TGTGCCAGCAGCTTAGGGGCCCCAGGTGGGGATACGCAGTATTTT	CASSLGAPGGDTQYF
TRBV7-9	TRBJ1-1	.	.	TGTGCCAGCAGCCCAAGGCCCGGGGGGAACACTGAAGCTTTCTTT	CASSPRPGGNTEAFF
TRBV27	TRBJ2-7	.	.	TGTGCCAGCAGTCGGGGCGGGACGCATTCCTACGAGCAGTACTTC	CASSRGGTHSYEQYF
TRBV7-2	TRBJ1-6	.	.	TGTGCCAGCAGCTTCTTCGGGGGTAATAATTCACCCCTCCACTTT	CASSFFGGNNSPLHF
TRBV2	TRBJ2-7	TRBD2	.	TGTGCCAGCAGAAGACAGGCCGGGAGGGCCTACGAGCAGTACTTC	CASRRQAGRAYEQYF
TRBV2	TRBJ2-2	TRBD2	.	TGTGCCAGCAGTGACCCCCTCCCTCTAGCGGGGGGGCCCGGGGAGCTGTTTTTT	CASSDPLPLAGGPGELFF
TRBV4-2	TRBJ1-2	.	.	TGTGCCAGCAGCCAAGTAAGGCAGGGTGGAAACTATGGCTACACCTTC	CASSQVRQGGNYGYTF
TRBV19	TRBJ2-7	.	.	TGTGCCAGTCGCGTTTCCTCTGGTGGGGCCTCGAGCTACGAGCAGTACTTC	CASRVSSGGASSYEQYF
TRBV29-1	TRBJ1-2	.	.	TGCAGCGTTGAATATTATAGCTATGGCTACACCTTC	CSVEYYSYGYTF
TRBV7-2	TRBJ2-5	.	once	TGTGCCAGCAGCTTAGGTTTCCCTCCCCAGTACTTC	CASSLGFPPQYF
TRBV7-6	TRBJ1-5	.	.	TGTGCCAGCAGCTTGGCGCAGGGAGGTCAGCCCCAGCATTTT	CASSLAQGGQPQHF
TRBV9	TRBJ2-3	TRBD2	.	TGTGCCAGCAGCGTAGCTCTGGGGCTAGCGGGGGCCACAGATACGCAGTATTTT	CASSVALGLAGATDTQYF
TRBV5-4	TRBJ1-6	TRBD1	.	TGTGCCAGCAGCCCGGACAGGGGGCTTGAGAATTCACCCCTCCACTTT	CASSPDRGLENSPLHF
TRBV19	TRBJ1-2	.	.	TGTGCCAGTAGTACTCGGGGTAAGGAAAATGGCTACACCTTC	CASSTRGKENGYTF
TRBV29-1	TRBJ2-2	TRBD1	medium-sized	TGCAGCGTTGAAATGAACAGGGGAACCGGGGAGCTGTTTTTT	CSVEMNRGTGELFF
TRBV10-1	TRBJ2-3	.	.	TGCGCCAGCAGTGAGTCTGCAGGCCCCGATACGCAGTATTTT	CASSESAGPDTQYF
TRBV6-5	TRBJ1-1	TRBD1	.	TGTGCCAGCAGTTACTCACGCGACAGGGGGGGGACTGAAGCTTTCTTT	CASSYSRDRGGTEAFF
TRBV28	TRBJ1-1	.	.	TGTGCCAGCAGTTCTCTACCGAACACTGAAGCTTTCTTT	CASSSLPNTEAFF
TRBV29-1	TRBJ1-1	TRBD1	few	TGCAGCGTACACAGGGGAACTGAAGCTTTCTTT	CSVHRGTEAFF
TRBV15	TRBJ2-5	.	.	TGTGCCACCAGCAGAGCCCAGGGAGAGACCCAGTACTTC	CATSRAQGETQYF
TRBV6-6	TRBJ2-2	.	.	TGTGCCAGTGCTACGCGAGTCGACGGGGAGCTGTTTTTT	CASATRVDGELFF